Included here is one T cell receptor (beta chain) sequence, with context. Its antigen remains unknown. This sample is drawn from a study of a mutant IDH1 vaccine in newly diagnosed glioma. Study context: Patients were started on vaccination 4-6 weeks after radiotherapy alone, or with temozolomide cycles.

Method: immunoSEQ multiplex PCR; TCRdb's copy keeps in-frame clones and lacks some. The sample includes 60,000 to 100,000 clones, approximately 85% of them seen just once. Time point denoted: week 23, last vaccination. It was 300 ug of mutant IDH1 20-mer peptide that made up each vaccine dose, given with topical imiquimod. Overall study results and limits: Top peripheral T cell clonotype shifts appeared unrelated to pseudoprogression.

The CDR3 is 15 residues long. CDR1 is SGHDT and CDR2 is YYEEEE in the germline V gene. Germline trimming cut 2 bases from V and 4 bases from J; bases unmatched to any gene: 8. The receptor comes from a woman in her forties or fifties with glioma. The material sequenced was PBMCs, taken from a glioma patient whose treatment included an IDH1 peptide vaccine. The V gene is TRBV5-6, the J gene TRBJ1-2; TRBD1 matches at 7 bases. In DNA, the CDR3 is TGTGCCAGCAGCTTCCCGTCCGGGACAGCCTATGGCTACACCTTC. It codes for CASSFPSGTAYGYTF.